The T cell receptor beta chain described here comes from a study of early T cells in non-severe SARS-CoV-2 infection (dated by TCRdb to the early 2020s). With regard to the full study: Bulk RNA from unsorted whole blood was used for TCR sequencing, so alpha and beta chains could not be paired. Study-wide conclusions, independent of this receptor: Matching against VDJdb was skewed toward anti-spike CD8 responses, likely underestimated virus-specific expansions, and missed private and CD4 specificities.

Receptor libraries were prepared by 5' RACE. Sequenced on a NextSeq 500. To correct for sequencing error and PCR bias, the TCR library protocol tagged individual cDNA molecules with unique molecular identifiers. Both TCR alpha and beta chains were sequenced, and tight co-correlation was observed between alpha and beta sequence abundances in each sample. In the original analysis: Decombinator V4 was used to annotate the V gene, J gene and CDR3 of the TCR sequences. Expanded TCRs were defined as changing significantly between any two time points under a Poisson model with p below 0.0001. Abundances of TCRs were expressed as counts per million after normalisation to the total number of TCRs sequenced in each sample. MAIT TCRs were defined by TRAV1-2 paired with TRAJ12, TRAJ20 or TRAJ33, and iNKT TCRs by TRAV10 paired with TRAJ18. VDJdb, accessed on 1 November 2021, was searched for TCRs annotated for CMV, EBV and SARS-CoV-2, and TCRs annotated for more than one antigen were excluded. TCRdb reran the public reads through fastp at Q25 and MiXCR, keeping productive beta chains. Rows with a matching CDR3 protein are joined into one entry that keeps the most common DNA and genes. The V and J calls here are based on TCRdb, not the publication. The sample table records roughly 60,000 distinct CDR3 sequences; approximately 10% of these occur just once. The ten largest clones represent just under 3% of the sample.

Trimming takes 5 bases from V and 0 bases from J, and the germline ends sit 15 bases apart. From a lookup of the germline V gene, CDR1 and CDR2 are SGHAT and FQNNGV. The CDR3 has 16 amino acids, counting the end cysteine and phenylalanine. Just the 48-base CDR3 DNA is kept, in frame starting at base 1. A word on this clonotype: Its specific antigen is unknown. The sample holds no much larger clone one base away, and base qualities are not on file.

This was a case-control study nested in a cohort of healthcare workers in London, UK, who had nasopharyngeal swab PCR tests and blood samples taken every week. Healthcare workers were recruited during the week of the UK lockdown, between 23 and 31 March 2020, and followed weekly for up to roughly 15 weeks. The V and J segments used are TRBV11-2 and TRBJ2-3; a tentative D call is TRBD1 (5 bases match). The origin of this receptor is an adult who was a healthcare worker with PCR-confirmed SARS-CoV-2 infection or an uninfected control (not recorded which). The sample here was whole blood, taken at baseline. The CDR3 region has the sequence CASSQTLGPSTDTQYF. The DNA is as follows: TGTGCCAGCAGCCAAACCCTGGGGCCCAGCACAGATACGCAGTATTTT.